Described below is a single T cell receptor (beta chain) sequence and its context. Its target is not known. How the authors handled the data: Junction-only immunoSEQ data arrived without quality scores, meaning filtering differed. Data came from immunoSEQ multiplex PCR; TCRdb stores just in-frame clones and leaves some out. V and J calls and clone size are copied from that table; D and trimming were computed from the DNA. This sample has some 1.5 million clones; 95% to 99% occur once, and the top ten carry 0.45%. The data belong to a study of shared clonotypes between healthy human individuals. Study results and caveats: As a rule, naive subsets had a larger estimated richness than memory subsets.

CD4+ cells underwent separation, giving CD45RA+ naive and CD45RA-negative memory subsets. This clonotype originated in a man aged 30 to 45 in good health. What was sequenced was naive CD4+ T cells sorted from blood. The subset is: CD45RA+ positively selected.

The CDR3 loop reads CASGGASSYNEQFF. The CDR3 nucleotides read TGTGCCAGTGGAGGGGCGAGCTCCTACAATGAGCAGTTCTTC. The rearrangement joins TRBV19 to TRBJ2-1; the D gene is possibly TRBD2 (6 bases). Germline loops: CDR1 LNHDA, CDR2 SQIVND (reference sequence). The germline V and J ends were trimmed by 8 bases and 0 bases, with 11 bases remaining between them. The CDR3 loop spans 14 amino acids.